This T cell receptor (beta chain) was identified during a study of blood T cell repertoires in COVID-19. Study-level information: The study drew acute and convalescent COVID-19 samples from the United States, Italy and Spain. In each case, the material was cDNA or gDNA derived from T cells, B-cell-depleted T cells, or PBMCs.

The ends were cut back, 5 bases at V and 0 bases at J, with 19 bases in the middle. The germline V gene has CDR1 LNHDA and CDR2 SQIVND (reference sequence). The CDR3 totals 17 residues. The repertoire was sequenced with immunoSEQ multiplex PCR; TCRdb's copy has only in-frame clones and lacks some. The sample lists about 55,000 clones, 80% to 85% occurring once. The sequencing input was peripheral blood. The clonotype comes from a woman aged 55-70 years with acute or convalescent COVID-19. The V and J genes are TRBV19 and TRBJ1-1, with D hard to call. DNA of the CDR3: TGTGCCAGTAGTGTACTCCGGGAGAATCTTATGAACACTGAAGCTTTCTTT. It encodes CASSVLRENLMNTEAFF.